This entry features one T cell receptor beta chain sequence. Sequencing was performed with immunoSEQ multiplex PCR; in TCRdb, only in-frame clones are kept and a portion is missing. Among about 180,000 clones, about 80% were seen once, and the ten largest hold over 13%. There are 14 residues in the CDR3. The data are from a study of blood T cell repertoires in COVID-19. Study-level background: T cells, B-cell-depleted T cells, or PBMCs supplied cDNA or gDNA.

This TCR was sampled from a man in his sixties who had been exposed to COVID-19. The rearrangement uses TRBV21-1 and TRBJ1-5; the table's TRBD1 call for D was not verified on the DNA. TRBV21-1 is marked as a pseudogene. Sequencing was carried out using PBMCs or T cells enriched from blood (not recorded which). CDR3 nucleotides: TGTGCCAGCAGCCGGGACAGGGGCAATCAGCCCCAGCATTTT. It encodes CASSRDRGNQPQHF.